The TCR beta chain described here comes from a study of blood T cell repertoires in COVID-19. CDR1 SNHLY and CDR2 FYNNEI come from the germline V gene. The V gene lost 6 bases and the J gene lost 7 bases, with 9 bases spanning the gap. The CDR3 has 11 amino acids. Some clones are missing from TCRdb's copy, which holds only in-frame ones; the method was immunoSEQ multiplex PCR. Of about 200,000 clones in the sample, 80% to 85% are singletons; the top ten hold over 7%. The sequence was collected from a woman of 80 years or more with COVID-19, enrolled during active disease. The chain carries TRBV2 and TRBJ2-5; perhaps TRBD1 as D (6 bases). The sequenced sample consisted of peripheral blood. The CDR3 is CASRGAGTQYF. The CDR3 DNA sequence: TGTGCCAGCAGGGGGGCAGGGACCCAGTACTTC.